The present entry profiles one T cell receptor (beta chain) with its context. Time point denoted: blood at routine non-recurrence follow-up after resection. Without sorting, whole RNA was sequenced from tumor, nontumor lung or frozen PBMC. Each CDR3 protein is one row after TCRdb ran MiXCR on the 5' RACE reads. In the table there are some 120,000 distinct CDR3 sequences, more than 9% of which are singletons. The sample comes from a study of spatial heterogeneity in lung cancer. Study details: When follow-up PBMC samples existed, they were sequenced (at a median of roughly 2 years after resection). Raw-read counts averaged over ten per unique TCR and UMI combination.

The germline V and J ends were trimmed by 6 bases and 2 bases, with 13 bases remaining between them. CDR3 size: 14 residues. This TCR came from a male donor with early-stage non-small cell lung cancer. The material was PBMCs, obtained at follow-up. The chain combines TRBV12-3 or TRBV12-4 with TRBJ2-5; D not certain. The CDR3 DNA sequence: TGTGCCAGCAGCCTATTCGGGCTTCAAGAGACCCAGTACTTC. Its protein is CASSLFGLQETQYF.